The rows below give T cell receptor beta chains drawn from one sample of a study of OX40 agonist ivuxolimab in advanced cancers. Generated by immunoSEQ multiplex PCR, the TCRdb table keeps only in-frame clones and is missing some. This repertoire shows about 84,000 clones, 75% to 90% found once; its top ten account for around 0.19%. This specimen was CD4+ or CD8+ T cells sorted from blood, taken in a trial of the OX40 agonist ivuxolimab. The receptor set was obtained from an adult with an advanced solid tumor such as melanoma, head and neck, liver or kidney cancer. Each CDR3 is given with its conserved first and last residue. The order of the fields is J gene, V gene, D gene, clone size, CDR3 protein, CDR3 DNA. D genes are given only for firm matches. Not every row has a clone size; where given, it reads once, few, many or a size class.

TRBJ1-1,TRBV7-6,-,-,CASSLGRSGQNTEAFF,TGTGCCAGCAGCTTAGGCCGTTCAGGCCAGAACACTGAAGCTTTCTTT
TRBJ1-1,TRBV7-2,-,-,CASSRQGAQNTEAFF,TGTGCCAGCAGCAGGCAGGGCGCACAGAACACTGAAGCTTTCTTT
TRBJ2-5,TRBV29-1,-,-,CSVTLAGMETQYF,TGCAGCGTCACCCTTGCAGGGATGGAGACCCAGTACTTC
TRBJ2-7,TRBV9,TRBD2,-,CASSVGLAGGYSYEQYF,TGTGCCAGCAGCGTAGGACTAGCGGGAGGATACTCCTACGAGCAGTACTTC
TRBJ2-1,TRBV5-1,-,-,CASRGSIRVYNEQFF,TGCGCCAGCAGAGGATCCATTCGGGTTTACAATGAGCAGTTCTTC
TRBJ1-6,TRBV9,TRBD1,few,CASSVEGQGESPLHF,TGTGCCAGCAGCGTAGAGGGACAGGGAGAATCACCCCTCCACTTT
TRBJ2-1,TRBV5-1,-,-,CASSLGLAGHNEQFF,TGCGCCAGCAGCTTGGGTCTCGCGGGACACAATGAGCAGTTCTTC
TRBJ2-7,TRBV29-1,TRBD1,-,CSVHLQGARGGEQYF,TGCAGCGTCCACTTACAGGGGGCCAGGGGGGGCGAGCAGTACTTC
TRBJ1-2,TRBV28,-,-,CASSPEWGYGYTF,TGTGCCAGCAGCCCCGAGTGGGGATATGGCTACACCTTC
TRBJ2-5,TRBV25-1,-,-,CASSESSGGRGTQYF,TGTGCCAGCAGTGAATCGAGTGGTGGCCGGGGGACCCAGTACTTC
TRBJ2-3,TRBV29-1,-,-,CSVLTGSTDTQYF,TGCAGCGTCCTGACAGGAAGCACAGATACGCAGTATTTT
TRBJ2-7,TRBV20-1,-,-,CSATPANEQYF,TGCAGTGCTACTCCTGCGAACGAGCAGTACTTC
TRBJ1-1,TRBV10-2,-,-,CASRVGAPNTEAFF,TGCGCCAGCCGGGTGGGGGCACCGAACACTGAAGCTTTCTTT
TRBJ2-3,TRBV5-1,TRBD2,-,CASSLGLAGAGATQYF,TGCGCCAGCAGCTTGGGGCTAGCGGGAGCCGGTGCTACGCAGTATTTT
TRBJ1-5,TRBV5-5,-,once,CASSLYPGEDQPQHF,TGTGCCAGCAGCTTGTATCCAGGGGAGGATCAGCCCCAGCATTTT
TRBJ2-1,TRBV21-1,-,-,CASSKKGGTGLNEQFF,TGTGCCAGCAGCAAAAAAGGTGGGACAGGGCTAAATGAGCAGTTCTTC
TRBJ1-3,TRBV6-1,-,-,CASSVSNNGNTIYF,TGTGCCAGCAGTGTGTCTAATAACGGAAACACCATATATTTT
TRBJ2-3,TRBV11-1,-,-,CASSLIRNVADTQYF,TGTGCCAGCAGCTTAATCCGGAATGTGGCAGATACGCAGTATTTT
TRBJ1-2,TRBV7-2,TRBD1,-,CASSSRDSYGYTF,TGTGCCAGCAGCTCCAGGGACAGCTATGGCTACACCTTC
TRBJ1-1,TRBV30,TRBD1,-,CAWSGKGQFNTEAFF,TGTGCCTGGAGTGGCAAGGGACAGTTTAACACTGAAGCTTTCTTT
TRBJ1-5,TRBV6-1,-,-,CASTGLLVQPQHF,TGTGCCAGCACCGGACTGCTGGTCCAGCCCCAGCATTTT
TRBJ2-5,TRBV6-6,-,once,CASSLRGGGLRETQYF,TGTGCCAGCAGTCTCAGGGGCGGCGGTCTTCGAGAGACCCAGTACTTC
TRBJ2-2,TRBV4-2,-,-,CASSQEAGLNTGELFF,TGTGCCAGCAGCCAAGAAGCAGGTTTGAACACCGGGGAGCTGTTTTTT
TRBJ2-7,TRBV19,-,once,CASSDRDFYEQYF,TGTGCCAGTAGCGACCGGGACTTCTACGAGCAGTACTTC
TRBJ2-5,TRBV9,-,-,CASSERWEGEQYF,TGTGCCAGCAGCGAACGGTGGGAGGGGGAGCAGTACTTC
TRBJ2-3,TRBV19,TRBD1,-,CASSTPGQGRADTQYF,TGTGCCAGTAGTACCCCCGGACAGGGGAGGGCAGATACGCAGTATTTT